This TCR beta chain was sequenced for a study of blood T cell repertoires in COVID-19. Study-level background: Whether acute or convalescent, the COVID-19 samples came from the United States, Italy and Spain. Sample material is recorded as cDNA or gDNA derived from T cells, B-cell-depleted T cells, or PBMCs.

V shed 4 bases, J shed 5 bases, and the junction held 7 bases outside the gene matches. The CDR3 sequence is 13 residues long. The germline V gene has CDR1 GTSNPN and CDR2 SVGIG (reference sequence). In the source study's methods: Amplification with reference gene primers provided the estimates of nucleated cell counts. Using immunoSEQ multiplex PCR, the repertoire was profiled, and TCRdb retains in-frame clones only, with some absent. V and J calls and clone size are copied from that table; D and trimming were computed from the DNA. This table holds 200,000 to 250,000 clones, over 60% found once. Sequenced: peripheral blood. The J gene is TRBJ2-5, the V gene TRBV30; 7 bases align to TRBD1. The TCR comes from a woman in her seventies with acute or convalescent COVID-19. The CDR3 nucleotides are TGTGCCTGGAACAGACAGGGTCGGGAGACCCAGTACTTC. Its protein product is CAWNRQGRETQYF.